The next 6 T cell receptor beta chains were all read from a single sample in a study of blood T cell repertoires in COVID-19. Generated by immunoSEQ multiplex PCR, the TCRdb table keeps only in-frame clones and is missing some. The table includes about 190,000 clones, around four fifths detected once. Sequenced input: peripheral blood. Source of these receptors: a woman of 80 years or more with active or convalescent COVID-19.

The chain recombines TRBV6-6 with TRBJ1-4; D is undetermined. CDR1 and CDR2 (germline): MNHNY, SVGAGI (reference sequence). Trimming cost V 6 bases and J 7 bases, with 18 bases left between them. This CDR3 comprises 15 residues. CDR3 sequence: CASSPLRPGGEKLFF. The CDR3 DNA reads as TGTGCCAGCAGCCCGTTAAGACCCGGCGGTGAAAAACTGTTTTTT.

The V gene is TRBV7-9, the J gene TRBJ2-5, with unresolved D. The CDR3 consists of 13 residues. V shed 1 base and J shed 6 bases, with 9 bases lying between them. Germline lookup yields CDR1 SEHNR and CDR2 FQNEAQ (reference sequence). CDR3 sequence reads: CASSLDIAKTQYF. CDR3 in DNA: TGTGCCAGCAGCTTAGATATTGCGAAGACCCAGTACTTC.

This clone was seen only once. The chain couples TRBV5-1 to TRBJ1-6, with 7 bases lining up with TRBD1. The CDR3 has 14 residues. Germline-derived CDR1 and CDR2 are SGHRS and YFSETQ. V was clipped by 4 bases and J by 6 bases; unmatched bases: 4. The CDR3 nucleotides are TGCGCCAGCAGCGACAGGGTTTCTAATTCACCCCTCCACTTT. It encodes CASSDRVSNSPLHF.

The chain joins TRBV28 to TRBJ1-4; 8 positions match TRBD1. V trimming: 6 bases; J trimming: 3 bases; junction bases outside the gene matches: 3. The CDR3 has 14 amino acids. Germline CDR1 MDHEN, CDR2 SYDVKM. The CDR3 DNA reads as TGTGCCAGCAGGGCAGGGGGCTCTAATGAAAAACTGTTTTTT. It codes for CASRAGGSNEKLFF. Full variable domain (rest looked up from reference TRBV28 and TRBJ1-4): DVKVTQSSRYLVKRTGEKVFLECVQDMDHENMFWYRQDPGLGLRLIYFSYDVKMKEKGDIPEGYSVSREKKERFSLILESASTNQTSMYLCASRAGGSNEKLFFGSGTQLSVL.

V is TRBV19 and J is TRBJ1-4; D not certain. The CDR3 length is 15 residues. Per germline, CDR1 LNHDA and CDR2 SQIVND (reference sequence). Between the trimmed V and J ends, which lost 3 bases and 7 bases, there was a span of 15 bases. The CDR3 loop is CASSISDTAREKLFF. Written as DNA, the CDR3 is TGTGCCAGTAGTATTTCTGACACGGCTCGTGAAAAACTGTTTTTT.

The rearrangement links TRBV10-3 to TRBJ2-4, with D tentatively TRBD1 (6 bases). Germline assignment: CDR1 ENHRY and CDR2 SYGVKD. V lost 4 bases to trimming and J lost 9 bases, with 16 bases between them. This CDR3 contains 14 residues. The DNA of the CDR3 is TGTGCCATCAGTGGGGACACCTCCAGGGGCATTCAGTACTTC. Translated: CAISGDTSRGIQYF.